The rows below give T cell receptor beta chains drawn from one sample of a study of blood T cell repertoires in COVID-19. Using immunoSEQ multiplex PCR, the repertoire was profiled, and TCRdb retains in-frame clones only, with some absent. The data contain 190,000 or so clones, approximately 94% of them singletons. Sequenced input: peripheral blood. The receptors were sampled from a man aged 25-45 years with COVID-19, enrolled during active disease. CDR3s include the opening cysteine and the closing phenylalanine or tryptophan. The D gene is left open where the match is weak. The size of a clone is reported for some rows only, either as once, few or many, or as a class for expanded clones.

>TRBJ1-5|once|.|TRBV4-1
TGCGCCAGCAGCCAAGACAGCGATCAGCCCCAGCATTTT
CASSQDSDQPQHF
>TRBJ2-5|.|TRBD2|TRBV7-6
TGTGCCAGCAGCTTAGTGGTAGCGGGGGGGCCGGTCGAGGAGACCCAGTACTTC
CASSLVVAGGPVEETQYF
>TRBJ1-6|once|.|TRBV6-5
TGTGCCAGCAGTTACGGTGTGGGGGCAAATAATTCACCCCTCCACTTT
CASSYGVGANNSPLHF
>TRBJ1-1|.|.|TRBV7-2
TGTGCCAGCAGCTTGATAAATAGGAACACTGAAGCTTTCTTT
CASSLINRNTEAFF
>TRBJ2-7|.|TRBD1|TRBV6-2/TRBV6-3
TGTGCCAGCAGTTCGTACTTCACAGGGGGCATTTTCTACGAGCAGTACTTC
CASSSYFTGGIFYEQYF
>TRBJ1-3|.|TRBD1|TRBV9
TGTGCCAGCAGCGCCCCGGGGACAGGCTCTGGAAACACCATATATTTT
CASSAPGTGSGNTIYF
>TRBJ2-3|.|.|TRBV5-4
TGTGCCAGCAGCTTGCAGGCTGCAGATACGCAGTATTTT
CASSLQAADTQYF
>TRBJ2-3|once|TRBD2|TRBV30
TGTGCCTGGGCTTTGGGACTAGCGGGGGGTACGCAGTATTTT
CAWALGLAGGTQYF
>TRBJ1-2|.|.|TRBV7-9
TGTGCCAGCAGCTCCCCACTCCCCGAGGGAGTTTACGGCTACACCTTC
CASSSPLPEGVYGYTF
>TRBJ1-1|.|.|TRBV10-3
TGTGCCATTTCGGGCGGGTTGAACACTGAAGCTTTCTTT
CAISGGLNTEAFF
>TRBJ2-5|.|TRBD1|TRBV12-3/TRBV12-4
TGTGCCAGCAGCAAGGGACAGTTGGAGACCCAGTACTTC
CASSKGQLETQYF
>TRBJ2-5|few|.|TRBV19
TGTGCCAGTAGTATCCAGGGGCGCCAAGAGACCCAGTACTTC
CASSIQGRQETQYF
>TRBJ1-2|.|.|TRBV12-3/TRBV12-4
TGTGCCAGCAGTCGAGGACAAGTCTATGGCTACACCTTC
CASSRGQVYGYTF
>TRBJ2-1|.|TRBD2|TRBV6-6
TGTGCCAGCAGTCCTAGCGGGGGGAGGAATGAGCAGTTCTTC
CASSPSGGRNEQFF
>TRBJ2-5|.|.|TRBV5-6
TGTGCCAGCAGCCCGGGGGTGCGGGGTCCCTGGTCGGAGACCCAGTACTTC
CASSPGVRGPWSETQYF
>TRBJ1-3|.|TRBD1|TRBV15
TGTGCCACCAGCAGCGTTACAGGGGAAACCGGAAACACCATATATTTT
CATSSVTGETGNTIYF
>TRBJ2-2|.|.|TRBV5-1
TGCGCCAGCCTCCGAGACAGCTTCGGGGAGCTGTTTTTT
CASLRDSFGELFF
>TRBJ1-4|.|.|TRBV9
TGTGCCAGCAGCGATCTTTCAGGGGCCGGTGAAAAACTGTTTTTT
CASSDLSGAGEKLFF
>TRBJ1-6|.|.|TRBV19
TGTGCCAGTAGTACGGGTGGACAGTATAATTCACCCCTCCACTTT
CASSTGGQYNSPLHF
>TRBJ1-1|.|.|TRBV4-1
TGCGCCAGCAGCCAAGATACGAGAGCGAACACTGAAGCTTTCTTT
CASSQDTRANTEAFF
>TRBJ2-2|.|TRBD2|TRBV10-1
TGCGCCAGCAGTGATGCGGGGGGGACCGGGGAGCTGTTTTTT
CASSDAGGTGELFF
>TRBJ2-6|once|TRBD1|TRBV27
TGTGCCAGCAGTTTAGGGACAGTGATATCTGGGGCCAACGTCCTGACTTTC
CASSLGTVISGANVLTF
>TRBJ1-3|.|TRBD1|TRBV6-5
TGTGCCAGCAGTCAGGACAGGGGCCCTGGAAACACCATATATTTT
CASSQDRGPGNTIYF
>TRBJ1-1|.|TRBD1|TRBV7-9
TGTGCCAGCAGACCAGGGGGGATGAACACTGAAGCTTTCTTT
CASRPGGMNTEAFF
>TRBJ1-2|.|TRBD1|TRBV7-9
TGTGCCAGCAGCTTGGGGTACAGGGGGAACTATGGCTACACCTTC
CASSLGYRGNYGYTF
>TRBJ2-2|.|.|TRBV9
TGTGCCAGCAGCGCCCAGGGAGGGAACACCGGGGAGCTGTTTTTT
CASSAQGGNTGELFF
>TRBJ1-1|.|TRBD1|TRBV7-2
TGTGCCAGCAGCCCTCGGACAGGGGCGAACACTGAAGCTTTCTTT
CASSPRTGANTEAFF
>TRBJ1-1|once|.|TRBV6-6
TGTGCCAGCAGTTATCTTCCGGGACAACCGAACACTGAAGCTTTCTTT
CASSYLPGQPNTEAFF
>TRBJ2-1|.|.|TRBV6-5
TGTGCCAGCGGTCGAGGGTCGAATGAGCAGTTCTTC
CASGRGSNEQFF
>TRBJ1-1|few|.|TRBV5-4
TGTGCCAGCAGCTTGGGTAAACAGGGATCTACTGGAGCTTTCTTT
CASSLGKQGSTGAFF
>TRBJ2-7|.|TRBD1|TRBV5-4
TGTGCCAGCAGCTCCGTGCCCACTTCCGGGACAGGGGGATCTAAGCAGTACTTC
CASSSVPTSGTGGSKQYF
>TRBJ2-7|.|.|TRBV5-6
TGTGCCAGCAGTCAAAGGTTGGGGGGGCGCGAGCAGTACTTC
CASSQRLGGREQYF
>TRBJ1-3|once|.|TRBV5-1
TGCGCCAGCCAAGGGGGCTCTGGAAACACCATATATTTT
CASQGGSGNTIYF
>TRBJ2-1|.|TRBD1|TRBV5-4
TGTGCCAGCAGCTCAGGGGGCCCTGAGCAGTTCTTC
CASSSGGPEQFF
>TRBJ1-2|.|.|TRBV27
TGTGCCAGCAGTTTAACAGGGAACTATGGCTACACCTTC
CASSLTGNYGYTF
>TRBJ1-6|.|TRBD1|TRBV2
TGTGCCAGCAGCTCCAGGACAGGGGGCGGGAATTCACCCCTCCACTTT
CASSSRTGGGNSPLHF
>TRBJ1-2|.|.|TRBV5-1
TGCGCCAGCAGCACGAGCGTGGAAAGGAACTATGGCTACACCTTC
CASSTSVERNYGYTF
>TRBJ1-6|once|.|TRBV19
TGTGCCACCACAAAGGGGGGGCAAAATTCACCCCTCCACTTT
CATTKGGQNSPLHF
>TRBJ1-3|.|.|TRBV4-1
TGCGCCAGCAGCCTGCGGGAAGCCTCTGGAAACACCATATATTTT
CASSLREASGNTIYF
>TRBJ2-7|.|TRBD2|TRBV30
TGTGCCTGGAGTCCGGGAGGAACCTCCCACGAGCAGTACTTC
CAWSPGGTSHEQYF
>TRBJ2-7|.|TRBD2|TRBV7-9
TGTGCCAGCAGCTTAAGAGCGGGGGGGCCCCTAGCCTACGAGCAGTACTTC
CASSLRAGGPLAYEQYF
>TRBJ2-7|.|.|TRBV3-1/TRBV3-2
TGTGCCAGCAGCCAAAGCCCAGGGATCGAGCAGTACTTC
CASSQSPGIEQYF
>TRBJ1-3|.|TRBD1|TRBV4-1
TGCGCCAGCAGCCAGGGACAGAGACCATCTGGAAACACCATATATTTT
CASSQGQRPSGNTIYF
>TRBJ1-2|.|.|TRBV29-1
TGCAGCGCCCGAAACACGGGGATCTATGGCTACACCTTC
CSARNTGIYGYTF
>TRBJ1-2|.|.|TRBV12-3/TRBV12-4
TGTGCCAGCAGTTTGGCAGGTCACTATGGCTACACCTTC
CASSLAGHYGYTF
>TRBJ1-2|.|TRBD1|TRBV6-5
TGTGCCAGCGCGGACAGGCCCGACTATGGCTACACCTTC
CASADRPDYGYTF
>TRBJ1-6|.|TRBD1|TRBV11-3
TGTGCCAGCAGCTACGGACAGGGGCAAGATTCACCCCTCCACTTT
CASSYGQGQDSPLHF
>TRBJ1-5|.|.|TRBV19
TGTGCCAGTAGTAGGTCAGGGTTTTCAGGCCAGCCCCAGCATTTT
CASSRSGFSGQPQHF
>TRBJ1-1|.|TRBD1|TRBV29-1
TGCAGCGTAGCTACGGACAGGGTGAACACTGAAGCTTTCTTT
CSVATDRVNTEAFF
>TRBJ2-2|.|TRBD2|TRBV19
TGTGCCAGTAGTCCCCTCGGGGGGTTACACGGGGAGCTGTTTTTT
CASSPLGGLHGELFF
>TRBJ2-3|.|.|TRBV2
TGTGCCAGCAGTGAACGGGGGAATACGCAGTATTTT
CASSERGNTQYF
>TRBJ2-1|.|.|TRBV19
TGTGCCAGTAGTATGAAAGGCGGGGGCCATCTGGGTACCCAGTTCTTC
CASSMKGGGHLGTQFF
>TRBJ1-1|.|.|TRBV11-2
TGTGCCAGCAGCTTGCGGGAGGACACTGAAGCTTTCTTT
CASSLREDTEAFF
>TRBJ1-3|few|.|TRBV30
TGTGCCTGGACCTTAACTGGAAACACCATATATTTT
CAWTLTGNTIYF
>TRBJ2-2|.|.|TRBV5-1
TGCGCCAGCAGCTCAATCTCCAGCGTGAACACCGGGGAGCTGTTTTTT
CASSSISSVNTGELFF
>TRBJ1-1|.|.|TRBV9
TGTGCCAGCAGCGTAGAAGTCGAGATCGGCAGACTTAACACTGAAGCTTTCTTT
CASSVEVEIGRLNTEAFF
>TRBJ1-2|.|TRBD1|TRBV29-1
TGCAGCGCCCAGACAGGGGACTATGGCTACACCTTC
CSAQTGDYGYTF
>TRBJ2-2|.|TRBD1|TRBV7-3
TGTGCCAGCAGCTTAGGGACAGCCAACACCGGGGAGCTGTTTTTT
CASSLGTANTGELFF
>TRBJ1-2|.|.|TRBV25-1
TGTGCCAGCAGTGAATTTATGGGGAGCGGCGGCTACACCTTC
CASSEFMGSGGYTF